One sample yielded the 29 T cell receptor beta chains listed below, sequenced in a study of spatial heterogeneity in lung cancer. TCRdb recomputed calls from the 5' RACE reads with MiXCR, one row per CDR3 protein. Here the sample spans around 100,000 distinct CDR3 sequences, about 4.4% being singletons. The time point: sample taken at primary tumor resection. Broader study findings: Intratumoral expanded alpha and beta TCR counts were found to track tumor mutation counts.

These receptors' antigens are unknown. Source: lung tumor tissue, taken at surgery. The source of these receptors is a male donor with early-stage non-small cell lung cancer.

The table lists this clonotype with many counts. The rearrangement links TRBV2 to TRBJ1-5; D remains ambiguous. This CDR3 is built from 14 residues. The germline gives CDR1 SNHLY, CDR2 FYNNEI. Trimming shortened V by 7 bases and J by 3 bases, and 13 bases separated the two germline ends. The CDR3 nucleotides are TGTGCCAGCACTGATAGGGAAGACAATCAGCCCCAGCATTTT. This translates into CASTDREDNQPQHF.

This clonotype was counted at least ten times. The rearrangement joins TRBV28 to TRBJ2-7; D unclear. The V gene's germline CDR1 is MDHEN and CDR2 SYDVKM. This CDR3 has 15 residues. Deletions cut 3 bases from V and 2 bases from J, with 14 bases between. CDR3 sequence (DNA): TGTGCCAGCAGTTTTTCTGAGTCCTGGGCCTACGAGCAGTACTTC. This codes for CASSFSESWAYEQYF. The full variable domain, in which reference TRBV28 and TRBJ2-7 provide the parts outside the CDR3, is DVKVTQSSRYLVKRTGEKVFLECVQDMDHENMFWYRQDPGLGLRLIYFSYDVKMKEKGDIPEGYSVSREKKERFSLILESASTNQTSMYLCASSFSESWAYEQYFGPGTRLTVT.

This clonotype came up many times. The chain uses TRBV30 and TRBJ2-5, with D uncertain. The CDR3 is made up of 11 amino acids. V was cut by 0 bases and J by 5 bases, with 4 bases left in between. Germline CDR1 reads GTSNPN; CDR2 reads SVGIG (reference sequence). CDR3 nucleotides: TGTGCCTGGAGTGTAAAGGAGACCCAGTACTTC. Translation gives CAWSVKETQYF.

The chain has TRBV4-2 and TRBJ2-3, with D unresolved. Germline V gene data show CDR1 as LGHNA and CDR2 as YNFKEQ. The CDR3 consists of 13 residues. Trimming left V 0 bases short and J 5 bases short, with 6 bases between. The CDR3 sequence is CASSQEGLDTQYF. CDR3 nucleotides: TGTGCCAGCAGCCAAGAGGGGTTAGATACGCAGTATTTT.

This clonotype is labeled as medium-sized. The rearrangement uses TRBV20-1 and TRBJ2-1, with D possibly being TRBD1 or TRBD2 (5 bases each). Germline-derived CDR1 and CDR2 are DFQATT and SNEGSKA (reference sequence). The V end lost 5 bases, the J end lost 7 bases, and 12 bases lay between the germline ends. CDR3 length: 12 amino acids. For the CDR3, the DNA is TGCAGTGCTCTTAACTGGGGGAATGAGCAGTTCTTC. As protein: CSALNWGNEQFF.

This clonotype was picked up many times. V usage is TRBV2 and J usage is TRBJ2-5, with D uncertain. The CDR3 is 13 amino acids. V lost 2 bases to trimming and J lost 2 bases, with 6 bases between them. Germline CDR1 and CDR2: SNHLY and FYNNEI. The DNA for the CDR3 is TGTGCCAGCAGTGAACTACTTCAAGAGACCCAGTACTTC. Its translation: CASSELLQETQYF.

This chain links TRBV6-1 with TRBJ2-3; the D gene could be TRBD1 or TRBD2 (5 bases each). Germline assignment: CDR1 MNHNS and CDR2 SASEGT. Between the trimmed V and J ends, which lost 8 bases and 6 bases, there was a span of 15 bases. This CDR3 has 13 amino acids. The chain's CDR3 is CASGGVVGDTQYF. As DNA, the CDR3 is TGTGCCAGCGGGGGAGTTGTTGGGGATACGCAGTATTTT.

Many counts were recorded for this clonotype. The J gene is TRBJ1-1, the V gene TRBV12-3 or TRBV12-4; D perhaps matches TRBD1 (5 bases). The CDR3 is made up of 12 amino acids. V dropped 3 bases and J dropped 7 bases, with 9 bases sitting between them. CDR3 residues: CASSLGLNEAFF. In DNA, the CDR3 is TGTGCCAGCAGTTTGGGGCTTAATGAAGCTTTCTTT.

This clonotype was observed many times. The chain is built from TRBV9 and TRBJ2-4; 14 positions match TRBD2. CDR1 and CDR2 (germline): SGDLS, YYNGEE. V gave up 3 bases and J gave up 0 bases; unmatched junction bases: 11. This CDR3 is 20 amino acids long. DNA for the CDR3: TGTGCCAGCAGCGCGGGGACTAGCGGGAGCTCCCCCTTAGCCAAAAACATTCAGTACTTC. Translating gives CASSAGTSGSSPLAKNIQYF.

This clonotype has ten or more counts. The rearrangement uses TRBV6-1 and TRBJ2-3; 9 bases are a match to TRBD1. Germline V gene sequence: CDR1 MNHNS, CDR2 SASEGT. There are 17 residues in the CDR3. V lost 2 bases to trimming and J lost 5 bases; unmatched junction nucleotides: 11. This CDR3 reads CASSETGGEGGGDTQYF. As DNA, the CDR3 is TGTGCCAGCAGTGAAACAGGGGGCGAAGGGGGAGGAGATACGCAGTATTTT.

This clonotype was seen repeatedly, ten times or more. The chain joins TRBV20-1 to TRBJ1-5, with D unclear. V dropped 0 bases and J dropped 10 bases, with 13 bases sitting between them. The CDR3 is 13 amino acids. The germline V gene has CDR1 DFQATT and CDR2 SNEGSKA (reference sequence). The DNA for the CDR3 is TGCAGTGCTAGAGAAGTTGGGCGACGACCCCAGCATTTT. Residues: CSAREVGRRPQHF.

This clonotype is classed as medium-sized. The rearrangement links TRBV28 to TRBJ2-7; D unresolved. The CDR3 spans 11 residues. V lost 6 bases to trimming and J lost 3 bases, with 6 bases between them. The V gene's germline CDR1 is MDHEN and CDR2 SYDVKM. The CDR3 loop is CASSNYYEQYF. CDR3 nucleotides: TGTGCCAGCAGCAACTACTACGAGCAGTACTTC.

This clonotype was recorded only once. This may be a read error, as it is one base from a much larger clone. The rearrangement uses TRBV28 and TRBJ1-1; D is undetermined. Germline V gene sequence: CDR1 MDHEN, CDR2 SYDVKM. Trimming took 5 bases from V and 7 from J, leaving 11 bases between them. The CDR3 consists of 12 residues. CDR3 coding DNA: TGTGCCAGCAGTCACCACAGTTATGAAGCTTTCTTT. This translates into CASSHHSYEAFF.

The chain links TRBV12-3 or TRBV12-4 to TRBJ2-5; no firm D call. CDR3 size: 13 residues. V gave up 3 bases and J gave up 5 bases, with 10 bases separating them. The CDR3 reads CASSLSVSETQYF. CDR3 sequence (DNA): TGTGCCAGCAGTTTGTCAGTATCTGAGACCCAGTACTTC.

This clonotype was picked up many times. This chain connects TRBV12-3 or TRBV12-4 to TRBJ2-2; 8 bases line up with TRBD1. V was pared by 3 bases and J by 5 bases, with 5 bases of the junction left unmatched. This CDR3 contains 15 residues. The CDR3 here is CASSLRQGATGELFF. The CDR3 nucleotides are TGTGCCAGCAGTTTGAGGCAGGGGGCGACCGGGGAGCTGTTTTTT.

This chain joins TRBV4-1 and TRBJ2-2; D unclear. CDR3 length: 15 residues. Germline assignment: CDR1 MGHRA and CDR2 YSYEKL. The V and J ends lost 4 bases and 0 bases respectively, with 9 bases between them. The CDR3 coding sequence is TGCGCCAGCAGCCCCACCAAGGCGAACACCGGGGAGCTGTTTTTT. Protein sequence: CASSPTKANTGELFF.

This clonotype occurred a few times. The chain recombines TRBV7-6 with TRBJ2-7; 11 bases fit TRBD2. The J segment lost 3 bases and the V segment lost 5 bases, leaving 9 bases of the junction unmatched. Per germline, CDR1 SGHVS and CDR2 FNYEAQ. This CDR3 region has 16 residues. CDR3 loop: CASSPLAGETIYEQYF. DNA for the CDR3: TGTGCCAGCAGCCCACTAGCGGGAGAAACGATCTACGAGCAGTACTTC.

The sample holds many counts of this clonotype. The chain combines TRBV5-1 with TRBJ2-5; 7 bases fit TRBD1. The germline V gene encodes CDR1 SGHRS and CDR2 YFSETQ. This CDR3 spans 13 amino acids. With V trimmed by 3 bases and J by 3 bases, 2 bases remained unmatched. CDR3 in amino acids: CASSWDREETQYF. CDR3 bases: TGCGCCAGCAGCTGGGACAGAGAAGAGACCCAGTACTTC. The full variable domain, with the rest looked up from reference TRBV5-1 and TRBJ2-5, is KAGVTQTPRYLIKTRGQQVTLSCSPISGHRSVSWYQQTPGQGLQFLFEYFSETQRNKGNFPGRFSGRQFSNSRSEMNVSTLELGDSALYLCASSWDREETQYFGPGTRLLVL.

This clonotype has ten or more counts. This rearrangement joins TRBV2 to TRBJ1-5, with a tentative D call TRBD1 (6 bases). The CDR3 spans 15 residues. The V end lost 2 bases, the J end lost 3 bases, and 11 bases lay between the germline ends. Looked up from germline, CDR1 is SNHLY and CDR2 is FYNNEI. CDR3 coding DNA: TGTGCCAGCAGTGAAAGATGGGACATCAATCAGCCCCAGCATTTT. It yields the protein CASSERWDINQPQHF.

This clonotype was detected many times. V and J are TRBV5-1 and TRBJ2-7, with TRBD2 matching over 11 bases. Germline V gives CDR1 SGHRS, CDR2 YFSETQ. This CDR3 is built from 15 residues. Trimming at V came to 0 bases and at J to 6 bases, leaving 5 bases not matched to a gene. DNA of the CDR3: TGCGCCAGCAGCTTGGACTTCGGGACTAGCGGCGAGCAGTACTTC. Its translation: CASSLDFGTSGEQYF.

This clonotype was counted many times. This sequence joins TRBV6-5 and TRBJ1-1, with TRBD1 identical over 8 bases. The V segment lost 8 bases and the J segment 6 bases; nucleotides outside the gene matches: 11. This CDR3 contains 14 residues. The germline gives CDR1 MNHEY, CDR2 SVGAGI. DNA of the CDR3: TGTGCCAGCGGATCAGGGGGCGGCGAAGCTGAAGCTTTCTTT. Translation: CASGSGGGEAEAFF.

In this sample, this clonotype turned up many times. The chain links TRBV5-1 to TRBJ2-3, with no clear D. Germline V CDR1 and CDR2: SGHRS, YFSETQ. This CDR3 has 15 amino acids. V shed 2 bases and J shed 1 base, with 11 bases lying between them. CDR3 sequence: CASSLTGPGTDTQYF. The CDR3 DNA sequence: TGCGCCAGCAGCTTAACTGGACCGGGCACAGATACGCAGTATTTT. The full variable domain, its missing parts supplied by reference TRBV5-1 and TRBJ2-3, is KAGVTQTPRYLIKTRGQQVTLSCSPISGHRSVSWYQQTPGQGLQFLFEYFSETQRNKGNFPGRFSGRQFSNSRSEMNVSTLELGDSALYLCASSLTGPGTDTQYFGPGTRLTVL.

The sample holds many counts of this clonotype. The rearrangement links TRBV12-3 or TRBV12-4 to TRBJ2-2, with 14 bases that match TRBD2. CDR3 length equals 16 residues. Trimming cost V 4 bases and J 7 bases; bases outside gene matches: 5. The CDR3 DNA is TGTGCCAGCAGTTGGACTAGCGGGAGGAAAGGCGGGGAGCTGTTTTTT. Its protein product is CASSWTSGRKGGELFF.

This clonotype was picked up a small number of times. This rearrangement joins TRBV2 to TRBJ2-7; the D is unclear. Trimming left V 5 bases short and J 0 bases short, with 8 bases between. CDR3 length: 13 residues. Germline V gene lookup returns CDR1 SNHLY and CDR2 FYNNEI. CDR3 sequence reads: CASSFPVSYEQYF. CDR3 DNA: TGTGCCAGCAGTTTCCCGGTCTCCTACGAGCAGTACTTC.

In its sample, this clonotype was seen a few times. DNA for the CDR3: TGTGCCAGCAGTTCCCCAAACAGGGGAAAAGAGACCCAGTACTTC. The encoded protein is CASSSPNRGKETQYF. V gene TRBV28 combines with J gene TRBJ2-5, with 7 bases aligning to TRBD1. The J segment lost 3 bases and the V segment lost 4 bases, leaving 8 bases of the junction unmatched. Germline V CDR1 and CDR2: MDHEN, SYDVKM. This CDR3 contains 15 residues.

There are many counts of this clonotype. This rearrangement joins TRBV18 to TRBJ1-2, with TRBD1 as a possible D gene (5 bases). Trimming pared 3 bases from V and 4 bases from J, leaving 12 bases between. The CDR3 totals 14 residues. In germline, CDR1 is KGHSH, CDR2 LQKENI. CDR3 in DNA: TGTGCCAGCTCACCGCAGGGAGGGGCCTATGGCTACACCTTC. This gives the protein CASSPQGGAYGYTF.

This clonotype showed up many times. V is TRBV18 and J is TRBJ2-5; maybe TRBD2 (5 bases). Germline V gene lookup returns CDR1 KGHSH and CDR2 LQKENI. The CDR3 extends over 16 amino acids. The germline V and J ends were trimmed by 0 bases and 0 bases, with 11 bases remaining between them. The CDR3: CASSPPWAGNQETQYF. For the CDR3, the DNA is TGTGCCAGCTCACCACCATGGGCGGGCAACCAAGAGACCCAGTACTTC.

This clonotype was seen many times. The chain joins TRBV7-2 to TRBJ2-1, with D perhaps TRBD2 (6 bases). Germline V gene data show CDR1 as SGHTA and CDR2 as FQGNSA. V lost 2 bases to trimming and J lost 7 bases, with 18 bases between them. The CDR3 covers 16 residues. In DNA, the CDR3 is TGTGCCAGCAGCTTACAGACTAGAGGAGTAGGAAATGAGCAGTTCTTC. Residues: CASSLQTRGVGNEQFF.

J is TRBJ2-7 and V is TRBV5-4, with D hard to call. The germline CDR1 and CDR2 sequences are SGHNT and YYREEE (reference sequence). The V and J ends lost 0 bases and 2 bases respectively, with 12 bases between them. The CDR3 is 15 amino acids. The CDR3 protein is CASSLDAAATYEQYF. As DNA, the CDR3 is TGTGCCAGCAGCTTGGATGCCGCAGCTACCTACGAGCAGTACTTC.